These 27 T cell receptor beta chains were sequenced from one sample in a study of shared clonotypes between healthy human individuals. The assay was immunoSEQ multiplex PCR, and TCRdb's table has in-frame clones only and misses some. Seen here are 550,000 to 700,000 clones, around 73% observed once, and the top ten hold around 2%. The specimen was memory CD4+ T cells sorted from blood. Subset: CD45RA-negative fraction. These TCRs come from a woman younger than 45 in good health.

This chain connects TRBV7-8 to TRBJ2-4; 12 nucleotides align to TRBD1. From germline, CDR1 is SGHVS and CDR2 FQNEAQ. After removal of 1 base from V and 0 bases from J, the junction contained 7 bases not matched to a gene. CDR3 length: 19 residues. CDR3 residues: CASSLGGTGGFLAKNIQYF. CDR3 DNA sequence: TGTGCCAGCAGCTTAGGGGGGACAGGGGGCTTCTTAGCCAAAAACATTCAGTACTTC.

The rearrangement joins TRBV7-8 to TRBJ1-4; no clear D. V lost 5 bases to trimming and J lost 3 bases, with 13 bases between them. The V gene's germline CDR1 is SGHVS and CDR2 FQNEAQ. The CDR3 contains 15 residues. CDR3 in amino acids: CASSPSRVANEKLFF. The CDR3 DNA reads TGTGCCAGCAGCCCTAGTAGGGTGGCTAATGAAAAACTGTTTTTT.

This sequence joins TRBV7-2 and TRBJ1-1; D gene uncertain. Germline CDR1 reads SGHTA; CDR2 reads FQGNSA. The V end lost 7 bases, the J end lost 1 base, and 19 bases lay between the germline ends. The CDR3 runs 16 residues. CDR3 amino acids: CASNHKTVGQNTEAFF. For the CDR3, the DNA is TGTGCCAGCAACCACAAGACGGTCGGGCAGAACACTGAAGCTTTCTTT.

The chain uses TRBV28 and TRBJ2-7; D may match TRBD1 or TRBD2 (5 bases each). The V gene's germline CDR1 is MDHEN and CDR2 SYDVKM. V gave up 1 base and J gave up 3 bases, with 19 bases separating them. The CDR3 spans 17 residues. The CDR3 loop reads CASSLSMGLGGFYEQYF. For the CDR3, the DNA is TGTGCCAGCAGTTTATCTATGGGGCTTGGGGGTTTCTACGAGCAGTACTTC.

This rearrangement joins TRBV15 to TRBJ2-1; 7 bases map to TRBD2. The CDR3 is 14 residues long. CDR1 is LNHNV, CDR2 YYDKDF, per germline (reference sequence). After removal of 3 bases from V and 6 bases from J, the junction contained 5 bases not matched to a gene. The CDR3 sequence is CATSRGLAANEQFF. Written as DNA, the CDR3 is TGTGCCACCAGCAGGGGGCTAGCGGCCAATGAGCAGTTCTTC.

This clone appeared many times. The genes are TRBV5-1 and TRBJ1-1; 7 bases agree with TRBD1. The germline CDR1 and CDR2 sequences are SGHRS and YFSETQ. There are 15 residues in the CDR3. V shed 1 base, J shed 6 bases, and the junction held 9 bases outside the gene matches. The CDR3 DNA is TGCGCCAGCAGCTTGAGAACAGGGGCGGGGGCTGAAGCTTTCTTT. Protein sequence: CASSLRTGAGAEAFF.

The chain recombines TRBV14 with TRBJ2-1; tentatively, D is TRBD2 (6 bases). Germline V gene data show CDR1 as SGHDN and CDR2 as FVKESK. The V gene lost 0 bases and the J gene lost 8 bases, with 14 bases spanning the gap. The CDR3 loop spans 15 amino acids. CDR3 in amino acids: CASSQEMGLSYEQFF. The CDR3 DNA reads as TGTGCCAGCAGCCAAGAAATGGGACTCAGCTATGAGCAGTTCTTC.

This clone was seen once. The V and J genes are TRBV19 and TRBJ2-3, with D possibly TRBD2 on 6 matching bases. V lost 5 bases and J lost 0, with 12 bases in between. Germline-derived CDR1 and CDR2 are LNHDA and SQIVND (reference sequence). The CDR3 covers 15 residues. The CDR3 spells CASSAQRVSTDTQYF. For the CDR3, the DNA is TGTGCCAGTAGTGCCCAGCGGGTAAGCACAGATACGCAGTATTTT. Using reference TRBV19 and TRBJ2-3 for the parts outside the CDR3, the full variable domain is DGGITQSPKYLFRKEGQNVTLSCEQNLNHDAMYWYRQDPGQGLRLIYYSQIVNDFQKGDIAEGYSVSREKKESFPLTVTSAQKNPTAFYLCASSAQRVSTDTQYFGPGTRLTVL.

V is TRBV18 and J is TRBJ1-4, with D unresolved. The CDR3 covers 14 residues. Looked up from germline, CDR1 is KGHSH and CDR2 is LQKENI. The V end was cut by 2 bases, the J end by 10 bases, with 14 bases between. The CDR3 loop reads CASSPVQAEGKLFF. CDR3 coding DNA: TGTGCCAGCTCACCAGTTCAGGCCGAGGGAAAACTGTTTTTT.

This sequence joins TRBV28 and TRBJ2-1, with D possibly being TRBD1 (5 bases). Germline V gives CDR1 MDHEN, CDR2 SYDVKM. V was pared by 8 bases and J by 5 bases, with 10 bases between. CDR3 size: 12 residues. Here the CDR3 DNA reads TGTGCCAGCCAGACAGCACACAATGAGCAGTTCTTC. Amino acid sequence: CASQTAHNEQFF. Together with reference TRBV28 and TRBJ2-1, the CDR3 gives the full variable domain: DVKVTQSSRYLVKRTGEKVFLECVQDMDHENMFWYRQDPGLGLRLIYFSYDVKMKEKGDIPEGYSVSREKKERFSLILESASTNQTSMYLCASQTAHNEQFFGPGTRLTVL.

CDR3 nucleotides: TGTGCCACCAGCAGAGTTTTCGGGACTCTCTACAATGAGCAGTTCTTC. This encodes CATSRVFGTLYNEQFF. The chain uses TRBV15 and TRBJ2-1; tentative D call: TRBD2 (6 bases). V shed 1 base and J shed 3 bases, with 13 bases lying between them. The CDR3 extends over 16 amino acids. Germline V CDR1 and CDR2: LNHNV, YYDKDF (reference sequence).

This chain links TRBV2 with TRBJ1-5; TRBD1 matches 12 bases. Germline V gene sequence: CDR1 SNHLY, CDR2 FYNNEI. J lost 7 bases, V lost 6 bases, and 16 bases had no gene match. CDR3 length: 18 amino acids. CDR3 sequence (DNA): TGTGCCAGCAGCCCTCCCCCATGGGGACAGGGGGCAGGACAGCCCCAGCATTTT. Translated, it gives CASSPPPWGQGAGQPQHF.

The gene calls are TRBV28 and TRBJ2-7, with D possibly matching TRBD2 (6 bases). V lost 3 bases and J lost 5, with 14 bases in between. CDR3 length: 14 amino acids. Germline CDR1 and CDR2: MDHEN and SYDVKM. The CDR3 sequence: CASSLGGKGNEQYF. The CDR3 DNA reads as TGTGCCAGCAGTTTGGGCGGGAAGGGTAACGAGCAGTACTTC.

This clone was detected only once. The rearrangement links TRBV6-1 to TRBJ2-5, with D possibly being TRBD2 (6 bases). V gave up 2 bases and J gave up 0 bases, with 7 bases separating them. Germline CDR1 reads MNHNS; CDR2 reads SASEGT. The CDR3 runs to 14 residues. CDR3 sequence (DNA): TGTGCCAGCAGTGAACTAGCGAACCAAGAGACCCAGTACTTC. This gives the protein CASSELANQETQYF.

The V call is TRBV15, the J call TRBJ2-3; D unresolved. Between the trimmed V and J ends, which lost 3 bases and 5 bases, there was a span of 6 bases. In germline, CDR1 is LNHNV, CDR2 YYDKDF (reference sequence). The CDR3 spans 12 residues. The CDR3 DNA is TGTGCCACCAGCAGCCGTAGAGATACGCAGTATTTT. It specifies CATSSRRDTQYF.

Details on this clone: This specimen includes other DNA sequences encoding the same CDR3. CDR3 residues: CASSKTGTSNTGELFF. CDR3 coding DNA: TGTGCCAGCAGCAAAACCGGGACTAGCAACACCGGGGAGCTGTTTTTT. This chain connects TRBV11-2 to TRBJ2-2; 9 bases map to TRBD2. CDR1 and CDR2 (germline): SGHAT, FQNNGV. V gave up 5 bases and J gave up 2 bases; unmatched junction bases: 6. CDR3 length: 16 residues.

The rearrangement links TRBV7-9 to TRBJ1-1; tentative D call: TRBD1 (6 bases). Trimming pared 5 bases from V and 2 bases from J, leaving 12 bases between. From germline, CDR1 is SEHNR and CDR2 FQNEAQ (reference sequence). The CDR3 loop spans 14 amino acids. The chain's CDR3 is CASSHRARNTEAFF. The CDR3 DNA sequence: TGTGCCAGCAGCCACAGGGCCCGAAACACTGAAGCTTTCTTT.

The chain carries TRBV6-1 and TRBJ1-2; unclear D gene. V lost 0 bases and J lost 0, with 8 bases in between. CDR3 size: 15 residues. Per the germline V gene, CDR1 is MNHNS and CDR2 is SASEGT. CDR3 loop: CASSEAPTANYGYTF. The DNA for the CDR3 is TGTGCCAGCAGTGAAGCCCCAACCGCTAACTATGGCTACACCTTC.

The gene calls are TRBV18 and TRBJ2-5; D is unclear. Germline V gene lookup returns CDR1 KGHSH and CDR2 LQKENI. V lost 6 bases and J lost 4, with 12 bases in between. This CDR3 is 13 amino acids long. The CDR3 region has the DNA TGTGCCAGCTCCCGATCCTGGTCAGAGACCCAGTACTTC. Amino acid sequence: CASSRSWSETQYF.

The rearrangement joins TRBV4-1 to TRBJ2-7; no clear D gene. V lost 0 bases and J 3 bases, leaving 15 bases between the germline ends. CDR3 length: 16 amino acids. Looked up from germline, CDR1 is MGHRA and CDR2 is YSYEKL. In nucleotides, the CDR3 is TGCGCCAGCAGCCAAGATTTGGCAGGTGTGTTCTACGAGCAGTACTTC. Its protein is CASSQDLAGVFYEQYF.

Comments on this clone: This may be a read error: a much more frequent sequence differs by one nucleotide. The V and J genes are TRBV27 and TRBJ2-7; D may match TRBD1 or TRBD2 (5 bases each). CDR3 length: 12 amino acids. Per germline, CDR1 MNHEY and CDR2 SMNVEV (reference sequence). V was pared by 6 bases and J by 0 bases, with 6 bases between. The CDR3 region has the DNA TGTGCCAGCAGCGGGGCCTCCTACGAGCAGTACTTC. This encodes CASSGASYEQYF.

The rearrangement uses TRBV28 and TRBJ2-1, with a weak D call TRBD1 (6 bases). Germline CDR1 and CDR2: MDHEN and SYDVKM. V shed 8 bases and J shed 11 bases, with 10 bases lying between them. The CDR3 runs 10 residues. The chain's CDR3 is CASVDRKQFF. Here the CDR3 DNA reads TGTGCCAGCGTAGACAGGAAGCAGTTCTTC.

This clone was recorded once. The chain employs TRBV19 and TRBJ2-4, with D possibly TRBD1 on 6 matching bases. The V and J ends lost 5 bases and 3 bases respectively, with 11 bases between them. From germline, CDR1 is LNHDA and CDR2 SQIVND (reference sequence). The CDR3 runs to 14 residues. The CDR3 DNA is TGTGCCAGTAGTGTCACAGGGTACAAAAACATTCAGTACTTC. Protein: CASSVTGYKNIQYF.

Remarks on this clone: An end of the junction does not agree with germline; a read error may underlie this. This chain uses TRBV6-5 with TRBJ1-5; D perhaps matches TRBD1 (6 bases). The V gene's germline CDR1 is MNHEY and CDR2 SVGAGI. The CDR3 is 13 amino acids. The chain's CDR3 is CAISPGHNQPQHF. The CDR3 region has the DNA TGTGCCATCAGTCCGGGACACAATCAGCCCCAGCATTTT.

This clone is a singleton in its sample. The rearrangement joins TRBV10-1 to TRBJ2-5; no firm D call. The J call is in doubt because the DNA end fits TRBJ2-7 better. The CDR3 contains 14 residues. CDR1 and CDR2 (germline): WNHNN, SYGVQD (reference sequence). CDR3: CASSESTPSYEQYF. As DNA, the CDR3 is TGCGCCAGCAGTGAGTCGACCCCCTCCTACGAGCAGTACTTC.

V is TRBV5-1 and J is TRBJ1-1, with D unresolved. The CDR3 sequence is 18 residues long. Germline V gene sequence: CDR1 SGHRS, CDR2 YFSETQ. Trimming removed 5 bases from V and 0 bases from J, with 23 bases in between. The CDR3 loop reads CASRKPDIRRPMNTEAFF. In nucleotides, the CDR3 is TGCGCCAGCAGGAAACCTGACATCCGCAGACCCATGAACACTGAAGCTTTCTTT.

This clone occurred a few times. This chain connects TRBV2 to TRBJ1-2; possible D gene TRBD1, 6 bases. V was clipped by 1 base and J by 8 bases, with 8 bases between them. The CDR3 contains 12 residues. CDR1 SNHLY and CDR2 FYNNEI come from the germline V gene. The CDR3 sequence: CASSEGGAGYTF. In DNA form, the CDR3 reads TGTGCCAGCAGTGAAGGGGGGGCAGGCTACACCTTC.